This T cell receptor (beta chain) was documented in a study of blood T cell repertoires in COVID-19. Overall study context: From the United States, Italy and Spain came samples of acute and convalescent COVID-19. Sources were T cells, B-cell-depleted T cells, or PBMCs; the material itself was cDNA or gDNA.

In the authors' workflow: Amplifying reference gene primers gave estimates of nucleated cell counts. The protocol was immunoSEQ multiplex PCR, while the TCRdb copy is restricted to in-frame clones and leaves out a portion. V, J and clone size reflect that table, while D and trimming were determined from the DNA. Here the sample spans under 300,000 clones, about 80% being singletons. V was clipped by 2 bases and J by 4 bases; unmatched bases: 3. This CDR3 comprises 15 residues. CDR1 is SGHAT and CDR2 is FQNNGV in the germline V gene. The sequencing input was peripheral blood. The V call is TRBV11-2, the J call TRBJ2-3; 10 nucleotides align to TRBD2. The clonotype comes from a woman of 80 years or more with active or convalescent COVID-19. CDR3 loop: CASSLWGLASDTQYF. CDR3 nucleotides: TGTGCCAGCAGCTTATGGGGACTAGCGTCAGATACGCAGTATTTT. Variable domain in full (rest from reference TRBV11-2 and TRBJ2-3): EAGVAQSPRYKIIEKRQSVAFWCNPISGHATLYWYQQILGQGPKLLIQFQNNGVVDDSQLPKDRFSAERLKGVDSTLKIQPAKLEDSAVYLCASSLWGLASDTQYFGPGTRLTVL.